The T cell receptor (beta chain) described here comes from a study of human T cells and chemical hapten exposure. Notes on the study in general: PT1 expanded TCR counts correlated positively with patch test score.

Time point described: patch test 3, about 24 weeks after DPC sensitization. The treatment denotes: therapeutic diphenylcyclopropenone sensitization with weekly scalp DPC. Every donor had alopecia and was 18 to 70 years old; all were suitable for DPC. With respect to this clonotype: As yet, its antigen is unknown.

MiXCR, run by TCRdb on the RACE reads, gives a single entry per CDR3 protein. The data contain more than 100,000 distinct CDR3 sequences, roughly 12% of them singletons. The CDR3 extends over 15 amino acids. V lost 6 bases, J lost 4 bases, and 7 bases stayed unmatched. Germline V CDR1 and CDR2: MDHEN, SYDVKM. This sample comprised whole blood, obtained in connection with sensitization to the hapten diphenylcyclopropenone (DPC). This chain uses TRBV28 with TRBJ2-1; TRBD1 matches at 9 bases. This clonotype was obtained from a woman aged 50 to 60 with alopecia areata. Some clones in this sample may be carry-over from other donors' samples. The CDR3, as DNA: TGTGCCAGCAGGGTTACAGGGGGCAAATACAATGAGCAGTTCTTC. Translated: CASRVTGGKYNEQFF.